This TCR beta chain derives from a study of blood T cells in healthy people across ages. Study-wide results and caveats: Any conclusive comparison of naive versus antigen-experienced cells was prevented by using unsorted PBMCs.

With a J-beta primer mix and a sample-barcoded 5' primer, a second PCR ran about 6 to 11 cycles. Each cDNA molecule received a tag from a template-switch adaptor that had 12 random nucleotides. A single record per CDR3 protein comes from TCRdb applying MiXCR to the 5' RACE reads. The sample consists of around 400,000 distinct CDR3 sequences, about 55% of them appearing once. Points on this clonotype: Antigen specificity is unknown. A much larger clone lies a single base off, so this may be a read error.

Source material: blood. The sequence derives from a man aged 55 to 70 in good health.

The CDR3 DNA reads TGTGCCGGCAGCCCCCGGACAGGATACTACGAGCAGTACTTC. Its translation: CAGSPRTGYYEQYF. The chain recombines TRBV9 with TRBJ2-4; TRBD1 agrees at 7 bases. Matching the DNA end better, TRBJ2-7 makes the J call doubtful. Germline CDR1 is SGDLS and CDR2 is YYNGEE. The CDR3 contains 14 residues.